The TCR beta chain under discussion was sequenced for a study of shared clonotypes between healthy human individuals. Deep-level settings were used for running the assay. It was around 220 ng DNA, around 32,000 T cell genomes, that sorted-subset replicate PCRs used. Data came from immunoSEQ multiplex PCR; TCRdb stores just in-frame clones and leaves some out. The top ten hold around 0.4% of the sample, which has 2 million to 3 million clones, 93% seen once. General observations from the study: Non-shared clonotypes were found to have lower generation probabilities than the clonotypes that were shared by all four of the sorted-subset donors. Some naive CD4 clonotypes, roughly 4.5%, turned up in common across a few donors.

With regard to this clone: Antigen specificity is unknown.

V lost 1 base, J lost 2 bases, and 5 bases lay in between. Germline-derived CDR1 and CDR2 are LGHNT and FRNRAP. CDR3 length: 13 residues. This TCR came from a man aged 18 to 30 in good health. Some clones in this sample may be carry-over from other donors' samples. Source material: naive CD4+ T cells from PBMCs. Subset here: CD45RA+ positively selected. The rearrangement links TRBV12-5 to TRBJ1-2; D ambiguous. This CDR3 is CASGLGQNYGYTF. The CDR3 coding sequence is TGTGCTAGTGGTTTGGGCCAGAACTATGGCTACACCTTC.